Presented here are 8 T cell receptor beta chains from one specimen sequenced in a study of OX40 agonist ivuxolimab in advanced cancers. Using immunoSEQ multiplex PCR, the repertoire was profiled, and TCRdb retains in-frame clones only, with some absent. The sample shows 76,000 or so clones, 75% to 85% of them seen only once. Sequences were derived from CD4+ or CD8+ T cells sorted from blood, sampled in a trial of the OX40 agonist ivuxolimab. Receptors originate from an adult with an advanced solid tumor such as melanoma, head and neck, liver or kidney cancer.

The CDR3 region is CASSLGRAQGNTEAFF. CDR3 in DNA: TGTGCCAGCAGCTTGGGCCGGGCGCAGGGAAACACTGAAGCTTTCTTT. This chain connects TRBV5-4 to TRBJ1-1, with a weak D call TRBD1 (5 bases). Germline V gene sequence: CDR1 SGHNT, CDR2 YYREEE (reference sequence). CDR3 length: 16 amino acids. The V end lost 0 bases, the J end lost 2 bases, and 14 bases lay between the germline ends.

This rearrangement joins TRBV29-1 to TRBJ1-1; perhaps TRBD1 as D (6 bases). V lost 4 bases, J lost 0 bases, and 12 bases lay in between. Germline V gives CDR1 SQVTM, CDR2 ANQGSEA. The CDR3 totals 14 residues. The CDR3 region is CSVAPQGLNTEAFF. The CDR3, as DNA: TGCAGCGTTGCGCCACAGGGCCTGAACACTGAAGCTTTCTTT. The variable domain in full, completed from reference TRBV29-1 and TRBJ1-1, reads SAVISQKPSRDICQRGTSLTIQCQVDSQVTMMFWYRQQPGQSLTLIATANQGSEATYESGFVIDKFPISRPNLTFSTLTVSNMSPEDSSIYLCSVAPQGLNTEAFFGQGTRLTVV.

The table lists this clone with a few counts. V usage is TRBV4-1 and J usage is TRBJ2-7; D perhaps matches TRBD2 (5 bases). CDR1 is MGHRA and CDR2 is YSYEKL in the germline V gene. V was shortened by 1 base and J by 2 bases, with 15 bases between the two germline ends. CDR3 size: 16 residues. The CDR3 loop is CASSQGTPGSPYEQYF. CDR3 in DNA: TGCGCCAGCAGCCAAGGGACTCCTGGGTCCCCCTACGAGCAGTACTTC.

The CDR3 sequence is CASSIGAPNQPQHF. The CDR3 nucleotides are TGTGCCAGTAGTATAGGAGCCCCCAATCAGCCCCAGCATTTT. The rearrangement joins TRBV19 to TRBJ1-5; D is unclear. The germline V gene encodes CDR1 LNHDA and CDR2 SQIVND (reference sequence). Trimming took 1 base from V and 3 from J, leaving 7 bases between them. CDR3 length: 14 residues.

The J gene is TRBJ1-6, the V gene TRBV28; D is ambiguous. V lost 6 bases to trimming and J lost 7 bases, with 10 bases between them. CDR1 and CDR2 from the germline V gene are MDHEN and SYDVKM. This CDR3 has 13 residues. For the CDR3, the DNA is TGTGCCAGCAGCCCCCTCAGGAATTCACCCCTCCACTTT. It is translated as CASSPLRNSPLHF. Variable domain in full (rest from reference TRBV28 and TRBJ1-6): DVKVTQSSRYLVKRTGEKVFLECVQDMDHENMFWYRQDPGLGLRLIYFSYDVKMKEKGDIPEGYSVSREKKERFSLILESASTNQTSMYLCASSPLRNSPLHFGNGTRLTVT.

The V and J genes are TRBV19 and TRBJ2-2, with D possibly matching TRBD2 (5 bases). The CDR3 is 14 amino acids. Germline-derived CDR1 and CDR2 are LNHDA and SQIVND (reference sequence). Trimming removed 11 bases from V and 0 bases from J, with 13 bases in between. The CDR3 region is CASLAGTNTGELFF. The CDR3 DNA sequence: TGTGCCTCCCTCGCCGGGACGAACACCGGGGAGCTGTTTTTT.

The chain has TRBV7-2 and TRBJ2-3; D is ambiguous. There are 14 residues in the CDR3. V was trimmed by 5 bases and J by 4 bases, leaving 13 bases between them. Germline V lookup: CDR1 SGHTA, CDR2 FQGNSA. This chain's CDR3 is CASSPKGSSDTQYF. CDR3 DNA: TGTGCCAGCAGCCCAAAGGGCAGTTCAGATACGCAGTATTTT.

The chain joins TRBV4-1 to TRBJ1-5, with D perhaps matching TRBD1 (6 bases). Germline V lookup: CDR1 MGHRA, CDR2 YSYEKL. The CDR3 sequence is 15 residues long. Trimming removed 1 base from V and 7 bases from J, with 14 bases in between. This chain's CDR3 is CASSQVARGAQPQHF. The CDR3 nucleotides are TGCGCCAGCAGCCAAGTGGCCAGGGGCGCGCAGCCCCAGCATTTT.